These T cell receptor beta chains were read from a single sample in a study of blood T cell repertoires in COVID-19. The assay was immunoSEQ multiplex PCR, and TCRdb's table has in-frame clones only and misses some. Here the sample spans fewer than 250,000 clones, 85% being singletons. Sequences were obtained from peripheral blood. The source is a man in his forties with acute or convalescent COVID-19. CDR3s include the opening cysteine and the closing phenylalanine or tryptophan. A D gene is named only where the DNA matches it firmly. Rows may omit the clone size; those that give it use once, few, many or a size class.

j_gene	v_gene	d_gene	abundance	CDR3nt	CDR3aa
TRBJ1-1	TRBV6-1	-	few	TGTGCCAGCAGTGACCTTGGGACATTAGGGCTGAACACTGAAGCTTTCTTT	CASSDLGTLGLNTEAFF
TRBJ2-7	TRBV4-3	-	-	TGCGCCAGCAGCCAGGGGGGAGAAAGTTGGGACGAGCAGTACTTC	CASSQGGESWDEQYF
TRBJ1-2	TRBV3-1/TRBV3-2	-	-	TGTGCCAGCAGCCAAGGGGAGTATGGCTACACCTTC	CASSQGEYGYTF
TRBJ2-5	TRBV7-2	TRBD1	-	TGTGCCAGCAGCTATGTTCCGGGACAGGCTAACCAGCAGTACTTC	CASSYVPGQANQQYF
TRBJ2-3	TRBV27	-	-	TGTGCCAGCAGTCCGGCCGGGAAACAATGGGATACGCAGTATTTT	CASSPAGKQWDTQYF
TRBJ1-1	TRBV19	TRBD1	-	TGTGCCAGTAGTCGGACAGGGGGGAACACTGAAGCTTTCTTT	CASSRTGGNTEAFF
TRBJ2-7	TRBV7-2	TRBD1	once	TGTGCCAGCAGTACCGGGACAGGGTTCCACGAGCAGTACTTC	CASSTGTGFHEQYF
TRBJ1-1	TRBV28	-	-	TGTGCCAGCAGTTTAGGATCCGGGACTTTAACGAACACTGAAGCTTTCTTT	CASSLGSGTLTNTEAFF
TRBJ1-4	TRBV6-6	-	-	TGTGCCAGCAGTTATCCCGGGGGGAGCGAAAAACTGTTTTTT	CASSYPGGSEKLFF
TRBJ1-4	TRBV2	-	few	TGTGCCAGCAAAGCCTCCTCGGGGGGCGGGAGGGAAAAACTGTTTTTT	CASKASSGGGREKLFF
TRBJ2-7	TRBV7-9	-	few	TGTGCCAGCAGCTCTCGGACACACTCCTACGAGCAGTACTTC	CASSSRTHSYEQYF
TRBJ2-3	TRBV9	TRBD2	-	TGTGCCAGCAGCGTATTGGGGGGGGTTCCCACAGATACGCAGTATTTT	CASSVLGGVPTDTQYF
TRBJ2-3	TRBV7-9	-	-	TGTGCCAGCAGCCCCCCCGGGCGGGGCACAGATACGCAGTATTTT	CASSPPGRGTDTQYF
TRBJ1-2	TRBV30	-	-	TGTGCCTGGGCAGGGGCACCTGACTATGGCTACACCTTC	CAWAGAPDYGYTF
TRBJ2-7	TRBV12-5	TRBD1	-	TGTGCTAGGGGGACAGGGAGGTCCTACGAGCAGTACTTC	CARGTGRSYEQYF
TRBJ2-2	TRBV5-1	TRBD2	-	TGCGCCAGCAGCTTGGGGCTAGCGGGGGCCGAGACCGGGGAGCTGTTTTTT	CASSLGLAGAETGELFF
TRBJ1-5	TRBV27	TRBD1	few	TGTGCCAGCAGCCGACAGGGGAATCAGCCCCAGCATTTT	CASSRQGNQPQHF
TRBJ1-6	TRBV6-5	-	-	TGTGCCAGCAGTTTACAGCCAACCCCCTATAATTCACCCCTCCACTTT	CASSLQPTPYNSPLHF
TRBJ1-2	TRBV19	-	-	TGTGCCAGTAGGAGCGGGGGGATAGACTATGGCTACACCTTC	CASRSGGIDYGYTF
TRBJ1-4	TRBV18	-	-	TGTGCCAGCTCCCCCGGAGCAACTAATGAAAAACTGTTTTTT	CASSPGATNEKLFF
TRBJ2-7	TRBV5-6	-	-	TGTGCCAGCAGCTTATTTACAGATGTCTACGAGCAGTACTTC	CASSLFTDVYEQYF
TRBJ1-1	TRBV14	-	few	TGTGCCAGCAGCCAAGTAAGGAACAGAAATGCTGAAGCTTTCTTT	CASSQVRNRNAEAFF
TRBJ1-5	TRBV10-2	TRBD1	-	TGCGCCAGCATGGGGACAGCCGGCAATCAGCCCCAGCATTTT	CASMGTAGNQPQHF
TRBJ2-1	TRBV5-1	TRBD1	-	TGCGCCAGCAACCGACAGGGTAATTCCTACAATGAGCAGTTCTTC	CASNRQGNSYNEQFF
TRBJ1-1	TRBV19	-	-	TGTGCCAGTAGTATAGGTCTCTTTGGTACAGGGTCTAACACTGAAGCTTTCTTT	CASSIGLFGTGSNTEAFF
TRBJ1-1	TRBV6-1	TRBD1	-	TGTGCCAGCAGTGAAAACAGGGGCACTGAAGCTTTCTTT	CASSENRGTEAFF
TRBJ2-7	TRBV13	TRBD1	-	TGTGCCAGCAGCCCCCGGGACAGACCTTACGAGCAGTACTTC	CASSPRDRPYEQYF
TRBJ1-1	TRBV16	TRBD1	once	TGTGCCAGCAGCCGCAGGCCCAGGGGGTCGATGAACACTGAAGCTTTCTTT	CASSRRPRGSMNTEAFF
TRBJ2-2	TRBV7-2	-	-	TGTGCCAGCAGCTTACAGGGGAGTAACACCGGGGAGCTGTTTTTT	CASSLQGSNTGELFF
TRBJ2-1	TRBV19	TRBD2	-	TGTGCCAGCGTTAGCGGGACCTACAATGAGCAGTTCTTC	CASVSGTYNEQFF
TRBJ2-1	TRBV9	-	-	TGTGCCAGCAGCGTTTTCTATGAGCAGTTCTTC	CASSVFYEQFF
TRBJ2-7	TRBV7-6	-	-	TGTGCCAGCAGCCCTGGCGGGCCGAGCTACGAGCAGTACTTC	CASSPGGPSYEQYF
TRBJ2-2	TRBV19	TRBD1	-	TGTGCCACCAGGGGGCTTAACACCGGGGAGCTGTTTTTT	CATRGLNTGELFF
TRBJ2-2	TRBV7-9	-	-	TGTGCCAGCAGCTTGTCCCTCACCGGGGAGCTGTTTTTT	CASSLSLTGELFF
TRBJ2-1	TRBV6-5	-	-	TGTGCCAGCAGTTGGGGGCCTTCGGGGAATGAGCAGTTCTTC	CASSWGPSGNEQFF
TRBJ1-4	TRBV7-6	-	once	TGTGCCAGCAGCTTAGGCGGGGGACCAACTAATGAAAAACTGTTTTTT	CASSLGGGPTNEKLFF
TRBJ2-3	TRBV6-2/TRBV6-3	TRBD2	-	TGTGCCAGCAGTTACTCTCTAGCGGGGGGCTTGACCACAGATACGCAGTATTTT	CASSYSLAGGLTTDTQYF
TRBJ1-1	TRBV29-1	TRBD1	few	TGCAGCGCAGCATGGGGGACAGCTGAAGCTTTCTTT	CSAAWGTAEAFF
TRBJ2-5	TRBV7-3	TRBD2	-	TGTGCCAGCAGCACGCGGGGGGCCTTTGGGGAGACCCAGTACTTC	CASSTRGAFGETQYF
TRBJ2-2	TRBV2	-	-	TGTGCCACTCGAGGGGACTTATTTAACACCGGGGAGCTGTTTTTT	CATRGDLFNTGELFF
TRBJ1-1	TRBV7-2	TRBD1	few	TGTGCCAGCAGCTCACAGGGGGCGGGGAACACTGAAGCTTTCTTT	CASSSQGAGNTEAFF
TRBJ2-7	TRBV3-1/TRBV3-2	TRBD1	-	TGTGCCAGCAGCAAAGGGACAGGGGATATCTACGAGCAGTACTTC	CASSKGTGDIYEQYF
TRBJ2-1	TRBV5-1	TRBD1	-	TGCGCCAGCAGCTGGAGGGGACAGGACAACAATGAGCAGTTCTTC	CASSWRGQDNNEQFF
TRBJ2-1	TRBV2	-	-	TGTGCCAGCACCGGGACAGGGATCCTTAGCGGGGGACGAGATGAGCAGTTCTTC	CASTGTGILSGGRDEQFF
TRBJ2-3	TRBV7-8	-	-	TGTGCCAGCAGCCCCTCCAGGGGAGATACGCAGTATTTT	CASSPSRGDTQYF
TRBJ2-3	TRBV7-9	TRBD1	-	TGTGCCAGCAGCCCGTGGACAGGCCGTATCGCGCAGTATTTT	CASSPWTGRIAQYF
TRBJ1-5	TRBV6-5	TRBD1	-	TGTGCCACGGGAGCAGGGGGCGAAGATATTCCCCAGCATTTT	CATGAGGEDIPQHF
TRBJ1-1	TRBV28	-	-	TGTGCCAGCAGTTTAAGGATTGGGGCGGCGGACACTGAAGCTTTCTTT	CASSLRIGAADTEAFF
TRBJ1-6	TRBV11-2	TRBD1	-	TGTGCCAGCAGCTTTTTGACAGGGGATTCACCCCTCCACTTT	CASSFLTGDSPLHF
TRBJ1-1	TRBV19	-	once	TGTGCCAGTCGATATCAGGCCCCTAACACTGAAGCTTTCTTT	CASRYQAPNTEAFF
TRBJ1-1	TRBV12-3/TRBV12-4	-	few	TGTGCCAGCGGGCAGGGGAACACTGAAGCTTTCTTT	CASGQGNTEAFF
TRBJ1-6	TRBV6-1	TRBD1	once	TGTGCCAGCAGTGAAGCCGGGACAGGGTGGGATTCACCCCTCCACTTT	CASSEAGTGWDSPLHF
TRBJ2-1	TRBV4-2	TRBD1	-	TGTGCCAGCAGCCGGGTCACAGGGGGCAATGAGCAGTTCTTC	CASSRVTGGNEQFF
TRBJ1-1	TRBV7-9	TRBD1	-	TGTGCCAGCAGCGGACAGGCCATTATTGGGGAAGCTTTCTTT	CASSGQAIIGEAFF
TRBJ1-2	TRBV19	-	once	TGCCCTGGGAGGGTGGGAACCTTC	CPGRVGTF
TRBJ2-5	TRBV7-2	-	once	TGTGCCAGCAGCTTAGTCGGCAGGGGAGAAGAGACCCAGTACTTC	CASSLVGRGEETQYF
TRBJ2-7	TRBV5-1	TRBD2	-	TGCGCCAGCAGCTTGGGAGCGGGGGGGACCTACGAGCAGTACTTC	CASSLGAGGTYEQYF
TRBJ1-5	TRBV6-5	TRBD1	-	TGTGCCAGCAGTACGGGACAGGGAAACAATCAGCCCCAGCATTTT	CASSTGQGNNQPQHF
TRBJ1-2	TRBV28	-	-	TGTGCCAGCAGTTTAGAGGAAACTAGCTATGGCTACACCTTC	CASSLEETSYGYTF